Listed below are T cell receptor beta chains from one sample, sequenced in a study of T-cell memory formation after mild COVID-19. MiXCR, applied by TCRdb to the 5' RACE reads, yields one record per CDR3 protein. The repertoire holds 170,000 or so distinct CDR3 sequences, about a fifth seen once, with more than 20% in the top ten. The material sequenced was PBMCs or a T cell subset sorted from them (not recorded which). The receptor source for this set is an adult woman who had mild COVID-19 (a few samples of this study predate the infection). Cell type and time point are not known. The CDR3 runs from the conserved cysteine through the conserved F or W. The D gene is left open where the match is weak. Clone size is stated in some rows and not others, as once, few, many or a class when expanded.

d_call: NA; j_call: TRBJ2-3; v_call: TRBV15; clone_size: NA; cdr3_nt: TGTGCCACCAGCCCCCGCACGGGGGATACGCAGTATTTT; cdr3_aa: CATSPRTGDTQYF
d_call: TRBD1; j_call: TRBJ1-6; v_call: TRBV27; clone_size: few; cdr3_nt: TGTGCCAGCAGTTTCACAGGGGGAGTGTCACCCCTCCACTTT; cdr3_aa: CASSFTGGVSPLHF
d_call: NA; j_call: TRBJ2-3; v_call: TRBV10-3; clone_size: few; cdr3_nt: TGTGCCATCAGGGAGGACAGTGGCACAGATACGCAGTATTTT; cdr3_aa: CAIREDSGTDTQYF
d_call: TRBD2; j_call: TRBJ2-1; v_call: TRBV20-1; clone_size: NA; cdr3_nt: TGCAGTGCTAGAGATCCCGGGAGGGTTACCTACAATGAGCAGTTCTTC; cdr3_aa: CSARDPGRVTYNEQFF
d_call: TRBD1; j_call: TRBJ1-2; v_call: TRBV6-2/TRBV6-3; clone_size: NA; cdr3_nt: TGTGCCAGCAGTTACTCGAATGACAGGGTCGACTATGGCTACACCTTC; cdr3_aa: CASSYSNDRVDYGYTF
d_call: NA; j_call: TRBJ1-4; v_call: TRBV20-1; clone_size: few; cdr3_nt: TGCAGTGCTAGAGATGGTATCAGGGAGAGTGAAAAACTGTTTTTT; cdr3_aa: CSARDGIRESEKLFF
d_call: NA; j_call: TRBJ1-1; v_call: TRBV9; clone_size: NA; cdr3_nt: TGTGCCAGCAGCGTGGAGGCGGGGACTGAAGCTTTCTTT; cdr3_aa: CASSVEAGTEAFF
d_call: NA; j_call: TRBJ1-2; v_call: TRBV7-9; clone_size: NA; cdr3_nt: TGTGCCAGCAGCTTTGACACTCAAGGGCATGGCTACACCTTC; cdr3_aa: CASSFDTQGHGYTF
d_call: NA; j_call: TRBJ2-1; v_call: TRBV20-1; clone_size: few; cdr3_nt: TGCAGTGCTAGTGTCGCGGACGGTAATGCCTACAATGAGCAGTTCTTC; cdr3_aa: CSASVADGNAYNEQFF
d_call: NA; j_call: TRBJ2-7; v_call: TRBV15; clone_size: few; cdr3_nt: TGTGCCACCAGCTACTTCGGACCTCAAGGGGACGAGCAGTACTTC; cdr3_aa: CATSYFGPQGDEQYF
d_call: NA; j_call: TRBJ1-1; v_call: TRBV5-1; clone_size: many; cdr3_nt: TGCGCCAGCAGCTTGGACCCCGGAGCTGGGCAGAACACTGAAGCTTTCTTT; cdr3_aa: CASSLDPGAGQNTEAFF
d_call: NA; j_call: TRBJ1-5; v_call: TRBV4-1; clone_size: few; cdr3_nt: TGCGCCAGCAGCCAACATCAGGGGCGCGAAAACAATCAGCCCCAGCATTTT; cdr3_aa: CASSQHQGRENNQPQHF
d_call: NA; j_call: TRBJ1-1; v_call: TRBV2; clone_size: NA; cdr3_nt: TGTGCCAGCATAACGATACAAGCTTTCTTT; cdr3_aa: CASITIQAFF
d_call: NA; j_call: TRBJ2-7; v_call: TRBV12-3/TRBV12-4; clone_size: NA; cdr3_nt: TGTGCCAGCAGCCCGGGGGACAGTGACCTCTACGAGCAGTACTTC; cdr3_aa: CASSPGDSDLYEQYF
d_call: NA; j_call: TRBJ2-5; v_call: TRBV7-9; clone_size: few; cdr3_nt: TGTGCCAGCAGCTTAGTACAGCCACAAGAGACCCAGTACTTC; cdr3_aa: CASSLVQPQETQYF
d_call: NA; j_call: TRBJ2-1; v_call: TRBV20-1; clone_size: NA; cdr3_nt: TGCAGTGCTAGAGATAGTGGTCGGAGCTCCTACAATGAGCAGTTCTTC; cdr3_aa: CSARDSGRSSYNEQFF
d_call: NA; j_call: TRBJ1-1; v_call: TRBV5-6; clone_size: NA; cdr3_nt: TGTGCCAGCAGCTTGGGTAGGGGCTCTGAAGCTTTCTTT; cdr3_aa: CASSLGRGSEAFF
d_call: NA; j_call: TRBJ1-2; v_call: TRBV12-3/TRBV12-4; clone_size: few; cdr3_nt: TGTGCCAGCAGTTTAGTCCGGGGGCGGGTACCCTACACCTTC; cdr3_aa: CASSLVRGRVPYTF
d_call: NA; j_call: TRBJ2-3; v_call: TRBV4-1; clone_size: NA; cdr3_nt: TGCGCCAGCAGCAACTCGTGGCAGGGGCGGGCGACAGATACGCAGTATTTT; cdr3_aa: CASSNSWQGRATDTQYF
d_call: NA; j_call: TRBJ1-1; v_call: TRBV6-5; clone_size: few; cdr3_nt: TGTGCCAGCAGATCCGACCTGAACACTGAAGCTTTCTTT; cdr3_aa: CASRSDLNTEAFF
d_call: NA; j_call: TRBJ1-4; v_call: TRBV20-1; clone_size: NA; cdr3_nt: TGCAGTGCTAGAGAAACAGGGAGGGAAAAACTGTTTTTT; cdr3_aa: CSARETGREKLFF
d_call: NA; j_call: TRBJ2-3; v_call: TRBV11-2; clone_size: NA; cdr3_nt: TGTGCCAGCAGTTTAGAGACTCAAGATACGCAGTATTTT; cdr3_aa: CASSLETQDTQYF
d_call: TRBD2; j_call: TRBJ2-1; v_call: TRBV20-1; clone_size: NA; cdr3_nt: TGCGGTGTGGGGACTAGCGACTACAATGAGCAGTTCTTC; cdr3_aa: CGVGTSDYNEQFF
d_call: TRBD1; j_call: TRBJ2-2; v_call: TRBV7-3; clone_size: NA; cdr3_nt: TGTGCCAGCAGCTTAGCCCTCGGGACAGCGAACGGGGAGCTGTTTTTT; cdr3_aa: CASSLALGTANGELFF
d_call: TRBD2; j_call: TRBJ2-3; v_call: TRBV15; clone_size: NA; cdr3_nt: TGTGCCACCAGCAGAGACCTACTTCTAGCGGGAATCGGCACAGATACGCAGTATTTT; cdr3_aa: CATSRDLLLAGIGTDTQYF
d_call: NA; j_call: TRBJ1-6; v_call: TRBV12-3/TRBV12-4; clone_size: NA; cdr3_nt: TGTGCCAGCAGTTACGGGGTACCGGCTGGAGGGAATTCACCCCTCCACTTT; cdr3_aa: CASSYGVPAGGNSPLHF
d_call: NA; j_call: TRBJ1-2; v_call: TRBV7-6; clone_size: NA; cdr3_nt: TGTGCCAGCAGCTTAGACGGTTGGTATGGCTACACCTTC; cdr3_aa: CASSLDGWYGYTF
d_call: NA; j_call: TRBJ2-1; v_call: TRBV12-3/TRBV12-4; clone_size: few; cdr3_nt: TGTGCCAGCACCTCAAGTGGGGATGAGCAGTTCTTC; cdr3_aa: CASTSSGDEQFF
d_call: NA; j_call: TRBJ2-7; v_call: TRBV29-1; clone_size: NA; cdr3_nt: TGCAGCGCCCTGTCAGGGGTCACCTACGAGCAGTACTTC; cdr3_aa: CSALSGVTYEQYF
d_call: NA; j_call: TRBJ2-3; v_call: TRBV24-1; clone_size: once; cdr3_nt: TGTGCCACCAGTGGTGGGTCGCAGGGATGGAACACAGATACGCAGTATTTT; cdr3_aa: CATSGGSQGWNTDTQYF
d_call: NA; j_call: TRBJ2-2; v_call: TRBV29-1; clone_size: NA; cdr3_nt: TGCAGCGTTGTCGGGAGTGGGTCGAACACCGGGGAGCTGTTTTTT; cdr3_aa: CSVVGSGSNTGELFF
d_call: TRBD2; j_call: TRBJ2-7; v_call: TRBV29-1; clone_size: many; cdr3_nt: TGCAGCGTTGCTCAAGTAGCGGGAGGGACATTGGACGAGCAGTACTTC; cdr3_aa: CSVAQVAGGTLDEQYF
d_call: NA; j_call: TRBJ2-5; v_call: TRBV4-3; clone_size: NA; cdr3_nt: TGCGCCAGCAGCCAAGCTTGGACAGTTGAAGAGACCCAGTACTTC; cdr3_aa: CASSQAWTVEETQYF
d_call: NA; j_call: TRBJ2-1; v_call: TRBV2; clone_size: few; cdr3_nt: TGTGCCAGCAATCGACTAGGTGGGGAGCAGTTCTTC; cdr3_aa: CASNRLGGEQFF
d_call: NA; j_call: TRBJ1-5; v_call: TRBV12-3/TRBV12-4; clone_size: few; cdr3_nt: TGTGCCAGCAGTTTGAGAAGCAATCAGCCCCAGCATTTT; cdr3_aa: CASSLRSNQPQHF
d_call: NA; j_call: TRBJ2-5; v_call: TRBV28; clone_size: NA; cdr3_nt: TGTGCCAGCACGGACGGGGTTGAGGAGACCCAGTACTTC; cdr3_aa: CASTDGVEETQYF
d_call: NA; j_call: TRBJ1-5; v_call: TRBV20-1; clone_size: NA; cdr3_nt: TGCAGTGCTTCCCTCGGCAGCAATCAGCCCCAGCATTTT; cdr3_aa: CSASLGSNQPQHF
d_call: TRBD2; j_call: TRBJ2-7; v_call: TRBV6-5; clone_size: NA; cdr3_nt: TGTGCCAGCAGTCTCCTAGCGGGAGGTTGGTACGAGCAGTACTTC; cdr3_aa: CASSLLAGGWYEQYF
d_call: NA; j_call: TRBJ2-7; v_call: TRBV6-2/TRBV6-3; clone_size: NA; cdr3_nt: TGTGCCAGCAGCCCACGGGCCTGGACCGCGGCCACCTACTACGAGCAGTACTTC; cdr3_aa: CASSPRAWTAATYYEQYF
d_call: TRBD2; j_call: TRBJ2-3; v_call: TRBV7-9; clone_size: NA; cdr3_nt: TGTGCCAGCAGATCCGGGGGGAGCACAGATACGCAGTATTTT; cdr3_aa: CASRSGGSTDTQYF
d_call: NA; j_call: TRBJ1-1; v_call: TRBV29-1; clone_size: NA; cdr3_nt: TGCAGCGTTAACCGAAACACTGAAGCTTTCTTT; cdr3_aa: CSVNRNTEAFF
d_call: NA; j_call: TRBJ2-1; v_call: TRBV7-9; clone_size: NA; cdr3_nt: TGTGCCAGCAGCTCCGGACTATCGGGAAGCTCCTACAATGAGCAGTTCTTC; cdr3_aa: CASSSGLSGSSYNEQFF
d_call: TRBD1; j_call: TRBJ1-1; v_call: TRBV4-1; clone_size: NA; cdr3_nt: TGCGCCAGCAGCCCGTCCCGGGACAGGGGGCGAGGCACTGAAGCTTTCTTT; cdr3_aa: CASSPSRDRGRGTEAFF
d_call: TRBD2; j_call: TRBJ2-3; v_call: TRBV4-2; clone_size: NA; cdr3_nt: TGTGCCAGCAGCCAAGGGACTAGCGCAGATACGCAGTATTTT; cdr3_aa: CASSQGTSADTQYF
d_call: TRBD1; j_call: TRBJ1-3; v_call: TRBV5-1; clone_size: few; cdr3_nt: TGCGCCAGCAGCTCGCCGGGACAGGGATTGGCTGGAAACACCATATATTTT; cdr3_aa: CASSSPGQGLAGNTIYF
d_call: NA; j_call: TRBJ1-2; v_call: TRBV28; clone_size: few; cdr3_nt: TGTGCCAGCAGTCCCACCATCACGGGGGGCGATGGCTACACCTTC; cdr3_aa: CASSPTITGGDGYTF
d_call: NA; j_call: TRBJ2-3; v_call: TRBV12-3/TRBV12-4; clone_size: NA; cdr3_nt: TGTGCCAGCAGTTTGGGAGCGGTAGATACGCAGTATTTT; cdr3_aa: CASSLGAVDTQYF
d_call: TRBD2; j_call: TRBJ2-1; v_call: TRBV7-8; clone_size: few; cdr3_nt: TGTGCCAGCAGCACAGAAGCGGGGGGGACAAATGAGCAGTTCTTC; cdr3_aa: CASSTEAGGTNEQFF
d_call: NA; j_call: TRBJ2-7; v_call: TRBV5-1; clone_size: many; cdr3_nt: TGCGCCAGCAGCTTTGGACAGCATGGACACGAGCAGTACTTC; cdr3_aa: CASSFGQHGHEQYF